Presented here are 19 T cell receptor beta chains from one specimen sequenced in a study of blood T cells in healthy people across ages (dated by TCRdb to 2014 to 2015). Preparation of the library involved 5' RACE. TCRdb names Illumina HiSeq 2500 as the instrument used. A second PCR of roughly 7 to 12 cycles was run with a J-beta primer mix and a sample-barcoded 5' primer. TCRdb trimmed the raw reads at Q25, called clones with MiXCR and kept productive beta chains. Rows with a matching CDR3 protein are joined into one entry that keeps the most common DNA and genes. The sample table shows hundreds of thousands of distinct CDR3 sequences, and about 30% are seen once. The ten most abundant clones make up roughly 14% of the sample. The material sequenced was blood. Receptor source: a woman older than 75 in good health. Donor details come from another sample of the same person, matched by shared clones.

The gene calls are TRBV3-1 and TRBJ1-1, with unresolved D. Germline V lookup: CDR1 LGHDT, CDR2 YNNKEL (reference sequence). The CDR3 contains 14 residues. Trimming shortened V by 5 bases and J by 4 bases, and 14 bases separated the two germline ends. The CDR3 here is CASSKPGRSTEAFF. The CDR3 DNA reads TGTGCCAGCAGCAAACCCGGGAGGTCCACTGAAGCTTTCTTT.

The chain employs TRBV20-1 and TRBJ2-7; 8 positions agree with TRBD1. Matching the DNA end better, TRBJ2-5 makes the J call doubtful. Per the germline V gene, CDR1 is DFQATT and CDR2 is SNEGSKA (reference sequence). The CDR3 totals 15 residues. The CDR3: CSAQRPQGAGETQYF. CDR3 in DNA: TGCAGTGCTCAACGCCCCCAGGGGGCGGGGGAGACCCAGTACTTC.

This clonotype showed up many times. The rearrangement uses TRBV7-9 and TRBJ1-4; no clear D gene. Looked up from germline, CDR1 is SEHNR and CDR2 is FQNEAQ (reference sequence). This CDR3 comprises 15 residues. The V gene lost 5 bases and the J gene lost 5 bases, with 15 bases spanning the gap. The CDR3 region is CASSVSEGLNEKLFF. The DNA of the CDR3 is TGTGCCAGCAGCGTATCCGAGGGCTTGAATGAAAAACTGTTTTTT. The entire variable domain, with the rest obtained from reference TRBV7-9 and TRBJ1-4, is as follows: DTGVSQNPRHKITKRGQNVTFRCDPISEHNRLYWYRQTLGQGPEFLTYFQNEAQLEKSRLLSDRFSAERPKGSFSTLEIQRTEQGDSAMYLCASSVSEGLNEKLFFGSGTQLSVL.

The V call is TRBV5-6, the J call TRBJ2-3; 12 positions match TRBD2. Germline-derived CDR1 and CDR2 are SGHDT and YYEEEE. V trimming: 8 bases; J trimming: 5 bases; junction bases outside the gene matches: 9. This CDR3 has 15 amino acids. CDR3 in amino acids: CARGRLAGEGDTQYF. The CDR3 region has the DNA TGTGCCAGGGGGCGACTAGCGGGGGAGGGAGATACGCAGTATTTT.

V gene TRBV7-3 combines with J gene TRBJ2-3; a possible D gene is TRBD2 (6 bases). The CDR3 has 14 residues. The germline V gene encodes CDR1 SGHTA and CDR2 FQGTGA. V was clipped by 5 bases and J by 4 bases, with 13 bases between them. CDR3 protein: CASSPGVRADTQYF. CDR3 bases: TGTGCCAGCAGCCCGGGGGTTAGAGCAGATACGCAGTATTTT.

The rearrangement joins TRBV5-1 to TRBJ2-3, with unresolved D. Germline V gene sequence: CDR1 SGHRS, CDR2 YFSETQ. CDR3 length equals 13 residues. The ends were cut back, 0 bases at V and 4 bases at J, with 6 bases in the middle. The CDR3 region has the DNA TGCGCCAGCAGCTTGGGTAGTTCAGATACGCAGTATTTT. This gives the protein CASSLGSSDTQYF.

This clonotype was seen at least ten times. This rearrangement joins TRBV10-3 to TRBJ2-3; D unresolved. Germline assignment: CDR1 ENHRY and CDR2 SYGVKD. The CDR3 contains 11 residues. The V end lost 3 bases, the J end lost 6 bases, and 4 bases lay between the germline ends. CDR3 amino acids: CAISDGDTQYF. The CDR3 bases are TGTGCCATCAGTGACGGTGATACGCAGTATTTT.

This clonotype was detected a few times. A read error may be the cause here, since a much bigger clone is one base away. The chain has TRBV5-1 and TRBJ2-3; 9 bases line up with TRBD2. Germline CDR1 reads SGHRS; CDR2 reads YFSETQ. The CDR3 covers 16 residues. CDR3 coding DNA: TGCGCCAGCAGCTTGAATAGCGGGGGAACCACAGATACGCGGTATTTT. Translation: CASSLNSGGTTDTRYF.

At least ten counts were recorded for this clonotype. The rearrangement uses TRBV27 and TRBJ2-7; 7 positions match TRBD1. This CDR3 is built from 15 residues. CDR1 and CDR2 (germline): MNHEY, SMNVEV (reference sequence). V was pared by 5 bases and J by 0 bases, with 7 bases of the junction left unmatched. CDR3 amino acids: CASSLTGLSSYEQYF. The CDR3 DNA follows: TGTGCCAGCAGTCTGACAGGGCTAAGCTCCTACGAGCAGTACTTC.

The chain combines TRBV7-9 with TRBJ2-3; D possibly corresponds to TRBD1 (8 bases). The CDR3 has 17 residues. Germline loops: CDR1 SEHNR, CDR2 FQNEAQ (reference sequence). The V gene lost 5 bases and the J gene lost 2 bases, with 20 bases spanning the gap. The CDR3: CASSRAGGGGITDTQYF. CDR3 coding DNA: TGTGCCAGCAGCCGTGCAGGGGGCGGGGGTATCACAGATACGCAGTATTTT.

The J gene is TRBJ1-4, the V gene TRBV20-1, with 11 nucleotides matching TRBD1. The V and J ends lost 6 bases and 7 bases, in that order; junction bases with no gene match: 7. Per germline, CDR1 DFQATT and CDR2 SNEGSKA (reference sequence). This CDR3 region has 14 residues. CDR3 residues: CSARTGTGGEKLFF. The CDR3 DNA reads as TGCAGTGCCAGAACCGGGACAGGGGGTGAAAAACTGTTTTTT.

This clonotype was seen repeatedly, ten times or more. The chain uses TRBV20-1 and TRBJ2-4, with TRBD1 matching 7 bases. The CDR3 totals 14 residues. The J segment lost 9 bases and the V segment lost 1 base, leaving 9 bases of the junction unmatched. From germline, CDR1 is DFQATT and CDR2 SNEGSKA (reference sequence). The CDR3 DNA reads TGCAGTGCTAGAGCTATGACAGGGTTGGGCATTCAGTACTTC. Its protein product is CSARAMTGLGIQYF.

This clonotype has at least ten counts. The chain has TRBV2 and TRBJ2-3; 8 bases are shared with TRBD2. CDR3 length equals 14 residues. Germline V gene data show CDR1 as SNHLY and CDR2 as FYNNEI. The V gene end was trimmed by 7 bases and the J gene end by 5 bases; junction bases not matched to a gene: 8. Here the CDR3 reads CASTLGLAGDTQYF. Written as DNA, the CDR3 is TGTGCCAGCACTTTAGGACTAGCAGGAGATACGCAGTATTTT.

As concerns this clonotype: Its ends do not fully match the called genes, so a read error is possible. The chain recombines TRBV5-6 with TRBJ1-1; D is unresolved. The germline gives CDR1 SGHDT, CDR2 YYEEEE. The CDR3 contains 14 residues. The CDR3 sequence is CAGSFVSRNTEAFF. DNA of the CDR3: TGTGCCGGCAGCTTCGTCTCCAGGAACACTGAAGCTTTCTTT.

The CDR3 reads CASSLTGHSNQPQHF. In DNA form, the CDR3 reads TGTGCCAGCAGCTTAACCGGTCATAGCAATCAGCCCCAGCATTTT. The chain links TRBV7-3 to TRBJ1-5; D is ambiguous. CDR3 size: 15 residues. Trimming took off 0 bases at V and 0 bases at J, with 6 bases between the two ends. Looked up from germline, CDR1 is SGHTA and CDR2 is FQGTGA.

The sample holds many counts of this clonotype. The V call is TRBV28, the J call TRBJ2-7; D ambiguous. The germline CDR1 and CDR2 sequences are MDHEN and SYDVKM. V lost 8 bases and J 2 bases, leaving 16 bases between the germline ends. The CDR3 runs 14 residues. The CDR3 loop is CASVPFLSAYEQYF. Here the CDR3 DNA reads TGTGCCAGCGTTCCCTTCCTTTCCGCCTACGAGCAGTACTTC.

This clonotype was found a few times. The junction departs from germline at one end; a sequencing error may be responsible. The chain links TRBV20-1 to TRBJ2-3; 11 positions agree with TRBD1. The CDR3 runs to 18 residues. Germline assignment: CDR1 DFQATT and CDR2 SNEGSKA (reference sequence). This chain's CDR3 is CSARDSRGQGAPPDTRYF. The DNA of the CDR3 is TGCAGTGCTAGAGATTCGCGAGGACAGGGGGCGCCCCCAGATACGCGGTATTTT.

This clonotype was seen many times. J is TRBJ2-7 and V is TRBV27, with D perhaps matching TRBD1 (5 bases). CDR1 is MNHEY, CDR2 SMNVEV, per germline (reference sequence). The CDR3 length is 15 residues. With 2 bases removed from V and 0 bases from J, the gap between germline ends came to 11 bases. This CDR3 reads CASSLVQGVSYEQYF. The CDR3 DNA is TGTGCCAGCAGTTTAGTCCAGGGCGTCTCCTACGAGCAGTACTTC.

V gene TRBV5-1 combines with J gene TRBJ1-1, with TRBD1 matching over 9 bases. Germline V lookup: CDR1 SGHRS, CDR2 YFSETQ. Unmatched junction bases numbered 14, after V lost 4 bases and J lost 10 bases. This CDR3 region has 15 residues. The CDR3 nucleotides read TGCGCCAGCAGCCCACCCGGGACAGGGAGTCAAAGAGCTTTCTTT. This gives the protein CASSPPGTGSQRAFF.